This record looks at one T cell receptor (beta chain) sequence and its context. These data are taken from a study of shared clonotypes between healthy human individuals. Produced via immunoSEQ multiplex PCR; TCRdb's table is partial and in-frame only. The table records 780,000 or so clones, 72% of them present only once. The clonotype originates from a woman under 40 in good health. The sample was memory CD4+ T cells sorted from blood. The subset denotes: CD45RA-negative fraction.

CDR3 nucleotide sequence: TGTGCCAGCAGCAAAGTAAACAGGGAAAAAAACGAGCAGTACTTC. The encoded protein is CASSKVNREKNEQYF. This chain connects TRBV21-1 to TRBJ2-7; the table's D call of TRBD1 was not tested on the DNA. TRBV21-1 is a pseudogene segment. There are 15 residues in the CDR3.